Each of the 28 T cell receptor beta chains below was sequenced from the same sample in a study of T cell repertoires and HLA-DP antigens. Sequencing used immunoSEQ multiplex PCR; TCRdb keeps in-frame clones, though not all of them. This sample has over 100,000 clones, with 90% to 95% found just once. These receptors have no known antigen. Sample: CD4+ T cells from PBMCs. Receptors were obtained from a woman aged 18-29 years in good health and CMV-seronegative.

V gene TRBV2 combines with J gene TRBJ2-7, with D tentatively TRBD1 (5 bases). V was cut by 6 bases and J by 4 bases, with 19 bases left in between. The germline V gene encodes CDR1 SNHLY and CDR2 FYNNEI. The CDR3 sequence is 15 residues long. CDR3 in amino acids: CASSRAPGYTYEQYF. In nucleotides, the CDR3 is TGTGCCAGCAGCCGTGCCCCAGGGTATACTTACGAGCAGTACTTC. The whole variable domain, filled in from reference TRBV2 and TRBJ2-7, reads EPEVTQTPSHQVTQMGQEVILRCVPISNHLYFYWYRQILGQKVEFLVSFYNNEISEKSEIFDDQFSVERPDGSNFTLKIRSTKLEDSAMYFCASSRAPGYTYEQYFGPGTRLTVT.

V usage is TRBV7-9 and J usage is TRBJ1-3, with D maybe TRBD1 (6 bases). There are 17 residues in the CDR3. The V gene's germline CDR1 is SEHNR and CDR2 FQNEAQ (reference sequence). V was pared by 1 base and J by 0 bases, with 13 bases between. Written as DNA, the CDR3 is TGTGCCAGCAGCTTAGAAGGGGGTCGTTACTCTGGAAACACCATATATTTT. It is translated as CASSLEGGRYSGNTIYF.

The chain employs TRBV7-2 and TRBJ2-6; TRBD1 agrees at 7 bases. The CDR3 contains 15 residues. Germline CDR1 SGHTA, CDR2 FQGNSA. Trimming removed 4 bases from V and 2 bases from J; junction bases left unmatched: 2. The CDR3 DNA reads as TGTGCCAGCAGCTACCAGGGGGCTGGGGCCAACGTCCTGACTTTC. Translated: CASSYQGAGANVLTF.

Concerning this clone: This sample also contains other DNA sequences that code for the same CDR3. V usage is TRBV29-1 and J usage is TRBJ1-1, with D possibly matching TRBD1 (5 bases). The CDR3 has 14 residues. Per the germline V gene, CDR1 is SQVTM and CDR2 is ANQGSEA. The V end lost 1 base, the J end lost 0 bases, and 9 bases lay between the germline ends. CDR3 DNA: TGCAGCGTTGAAGGTAGACAGATGAACACTGAAGCTTTCTTT. This codes for CSVEGRQMNTEAFF. Looking up the rest from reference TRBV29-1 and TRBJ1-1 gives the full variable domain: SAVISQKPSRDICQRGTSLTIQCQVDSQVTMMFWYRQQPGQSLTLIATANQGSEATYESGFVIDKFPISRPNLTFSTLTVSNMSPEDSSIYLCSVEGRQMNTEAFFGQGTRLTVV.

The chain employs TRBV5-5 and TRBJ2-5; perhaps D is TRBD1 or TRBD2 (5 bases each). Germline loops: CDR1 SGHKS, CDR2 YYEKEE (reference sequence). V lost 4 bases and J lost 5, with 27 bases in between. This CDR3 has 18 amino acids. CDR3 nucleotide sequence: TGTGCCAGCAGCCCTAGGCAAGGGGCCCCCAGCGGTTTCGAGACCCAGTACTTC. It is translated as CASSPRQGAPSGFETQYF.

This chain links TRBV28 with TRBJ2-7; unclear D gene. V lost 5 bases to trimming and J lost 2 bases, with 7 bases between them. CDR3 length: 12 amino acids. Germline CDR1 is MDHEN and CDR2 is SYDVKM. CDR3 amino acids: CASSQITYEQYF. The CDR3 bases are TGTGCCAGCAGTCAAATAACCTACGAGCAGTACTTC.

The chain carries TRBV6-5 and TRBJ1-1, with D perhaps matching TRBD1 (6 bases). The germline gives CDR1 MNHEY, CDR2 SVGAGI. The CDR3 runs 15 residues. Between the trimmed V and J ends, which lost 6 bases and 1 base, there was a span of 15 bases. CDR3: CASSPRAGANTEAFF. CDR3 nucleotide sequence: TGTGCCAGCAGCCCTAGGGCAGGGGCGAACACTGAAGCTTTCTTT.

The genes are TRBV9 and TRBJ2-1, with TRBD2 identical over 15 bases. V dropped 3 bases and J dropped 4; count of bases not matched to a gene: 2. The CDR3 length is 16 residues. CDR1 and CDR2 from the germline V gene are SGDLS and YYNGEE. CDR3 DNA sequence: TGTGCCAGCAGCGCTGGACTAGCGGGGGGGTACAATGAGCAGTTCTTC. Residues: CASSAGLAGGYNEQFF.

The CDR3 sequence: CASSLDRASGNTIYF. CDR3 coding DNA: TGCGCCAGCAGCTTGGACAGAGCCTCTGGAAACACCATATATTTT. The rearrangement uses TRBV5-1 and TRBJ1-3, with D unclear. CDR3 length: 15 amino acids. Germline-derived CDR1 and CDR2 are SGHRS and YFSETQ. Trimming shortened V by 0 bases and J by 0 bases, and 7 bases separated the two germline ends.

The chain carries TRBV19 and TRBJ1-5; D perhaps matches TRBD1 (6 bases). Per the germline V gene, CDR1 is LNHDA and CDR2 is SQIVND (reference sequence). This CDR3 spans 14 amino acids. For the CDR3, the DNA is TGTGCTAGGGGGGGCTCTTGCTATAATCAGCCCCAGCATTTT. It specifies CARGGSCYNQPQHF. Complete variable domain (other parts from reference TRBV19 and TRBJ1-5): DGGITQSPKYLFRKEGQNVTLSCEQNLNHDAMYWYRQDPGQGLRLIYYSQIVNDFQKGDIAEGYSVSREKKESFPLTVTSAQKNPTAFYLCARGGSCYNQPQHFGDGTRLSIL.

The genes are TRBV18 and TRBJ2-6; possible D gene TRBD2, 5 bases. Between the trimmed V and J ends, which lost 2 bases and 2 bases, there was a span of 7 bases. The CDR3 totals 15 residues. Germline CDR1 is KGHSH and CDR2 is LQKENI. CDR3 DNA: TGTGCCAGCTCACCAGTCGGGACTGGGGCCAACGTCCTGACTTTC. Translated: CASSPVGTGANVLTF. The full variable domain, in which reference TRBV18 and TRBJ2-6 provide the parts outside the CDR3, is NAGVMQNPRHLVRRRGQEARLRCSPMKGHSHVYWYRQLPEEGLKFMVYLQKENIIDESGMPKERFSAEFPKEGPSILRIQQVVRGDSAAYFCASSPVGTGANVLTFGAGSRLTVL.

The chain joins TRBV18 to TRBJ2-7, with TRBD2 matching 8 bases. Germline lookup yields CDR1 KGHSH and CDR2 LQKENI. This CDR3 spans 15 amino acids. Trimming at V came to 4 bases and at J to 7 bases, leaving 12 bases not matched to a gene. The CDR3 DNA reads as TGTGCCAGCTCACGCAGCGGGAGTGCCATGTGGGAGCAGTACTTC. Its translation is CASSRSGSAMWEQYF.

This rearrangement joins TRBV28 to TRBJ1-5; no definite D call. Trimming took off 7 bases at V and 0 bases at J, with 7 bases between the two ends. The CDR3 is 13 residues long. Germline loops: CDR1 MDHEN, CDR2 SYDVKM. DNA for the CDR3: TGTGCCAGCATTCAGTATAGCAATCAGCCCCAGCATTTT. Translated, it gives CASIQYSNQPQHF.

The rearrangement joins TRBV18 to TRBJ2-3; no clear D gene. V lost 0 bases to trimming and J lost 0 bases, with 10 bases between them. The length of the CDR3 is 16 residues. CDR1 is KGHSH and CDR2 is LQKENI in the germline V gene. DNA of the CDR3: TGTGCCAGCTCACCACCCAGATACCGAAGCACAGATACGCAGTATTTT. Residues: CASSPPRYRSTDTQYF.

The genes are TRBV5-1 and TRBJ2-3, with 15 bases fitting TRBD2. Trimming removed 3 bases from V and 3 bases from J; junction bases left unmatched: 5. There are 17 residues in the CDR3. CDR1 is SGHRS, CDR2 YFSETQ, per germline. The CDR3 region is CASSSGLAGGPTDTQYF. CDR3 DNA: TGCGCCAGCAGCTCAGGACTAGCGGGAGGGCCAACAGATACGCAGTATTTT.

The chain links TRBV7-3 to TRBJ2-7, with D perhaps TRBD2 (6 bases). Between the trimmed V and J ends, which lost 5 bases and 6 bases, there was a span of 14 bases. Germline V gives CDR1 SGHTA, CDR2 FQGTGA. There are 13 residues in the CDR3. For the CDR3, the DNA is TGTGCCAGCAGCCCGGGACCGGGAGTCGAGCAGTACTTC. Translating it yields CASSPGPGVEQYF.

V gene TRBV29-1 combines with J gene TRBJ1-1, with D maybe TRBD1 (5 bases). V was trimmed by 6 bases and J by 11 bases, leaving 13 bases between them. The CDR3 totals 10 residues. CDR1 SQVTM and CDR2 ANQGSEA come from the germline V gene. The CDR3 bases are TGCAGCGTCGGATCAGGGTCGGCTTTCTTT. This gives the protein CSVGSGSAFF. Variable domain in full (rest from reference TRBV29-1 and TRBJ1-1): SAVISQKPSRDICQRGTSLTIQCQVDSQVTMMFWYRQQPGQSLTLIATANQGSEATYESGFVIDKFPISRPNLTFSTLTVSNMSPEDSSIYLCSVGSGSAFFGQGTRLTVV.

The chain is built from TRBV7-3 and TRBJ2-1; D uncertain. The ends were cut back, 3 bases at V and 9 bases at J, with 15 bases in the middle. The CDR3 is 14 amino acids. Germline-derived CDR1 and CDR2 are SGHTA and FQGTGA. The CDR3 region is CASSFDRGSVEQFF. CDR3 DNA sequence: TGTGCCAGCAGCTTTGACCGCGGAAGTGTTGAGCAGTTCTTC.

This clone was recorded once. CDR3 DNA: TGTGCCAGCAGCTTAGCCAACAGGGTCAATCAGCCCCAGCATTTT. Its translation: CASSLANRVNQPQHF. The chain couples TRBV7-3 to TRBJ1-5; TRBD1 is a possible D gene (6 bases). The V gene's germline CDR1 is SGHTA and CDR2 FQGTGA. Trimming pared 2 bases from V and 3 bases from J, leaving 11 bases between. This CDR3 region has 15 residues.

The rearrangement links TRBV7-2 to TRBJ2-5; D might be TRBD1 (6 bases). Per germline, CDR1 SGHTA and CDR2 FQGNSA. V gave up 2 bases and J gave up 5 bases, with 15 bases separating them. The length of the CDR3 is 15 residues. CDR3 coding DNA: TGTGCCAGCAGCTTATATCAGGGGTTATTGGAGACCCAGTACTTC. This translates into CASSLYQGLLETQYF.

V is TRBV27 and J is TRBJ2-2; TRBD1 agrees at 7 bases. Per germline, CDR1 MNHEY and CDR2 SMNVEV (reference sequence). V lost 5 bases, J lost 0 bases, and 3 bases stayed unmatched. The CDR3 length is 15 residues. The CDR3 region has the DNA TGTGCCAGCAGTAAAGGACAGGCGAACACCGGGGAGCTGTTTTTT. This encodes CASSKGQANTGELFF.

The chain recombines TRBV7-6 with TRBJ2-5; 7 nucleotides line up with TRBD2. Losses at the gene ends were 5 bases for V and 1 base for J; bases not matched to a gene: 4. The CDR3 has 14 residues. The germline CDR1 and CDR2 sequences are SGHVS and FNYEAQ. The CDR3 DNA follows: TGTGCCAGCAGCGGGGGGGGATCCCAAGAGACCCAGTACTTC. As protein: CASSGGGSQETQYF.

The V gene is TRBV28, the J gene TRBJ1-3, with D maybe TRBD1 (6 bases). Trimming stripped 4 bases from V and 4 bases from J, with 11 bases between. The CDR3 covers 14 residues. The germline gives CDR1 MDHEN, CDR2 SYDVKM. CDR3 sequence (DNA): TGTGCCAGCAGTTCACCGGGACAAGGAAACACCATATATTTT. Its translation is CASSSPGQGNTIYF.

V gene TRBV10-3 combines with J gene TRBJ1-1; 9 bases agree with TRBD1. V was pared by 9 bases and J by 2 bases, with 13 bases of the junction left unmatched. Per germline, CDR1 ENHRY and CDR2 SYGVKD. This CDR3 contains 16 residues. The CDR3 nucleotides are TGTGCCATAAACACCGGGACAGGGATCGGAAACACTGAAGCTTTCTTT. Translating it yields CAINTGTGIGNTEAFF.

This clone was seen just once. The V gene is TRBV5-6, the J gene TRBJ1-2; possibly TRBD1 for D (6 bases). This CDR3 has 14 residues. Germline V gene sequence: CDR1 SGHDT, CDR2 YYEEEE. V shed 2 bases and J shed 3 bases, with 11 bases lying between them. The CDR3 DNA follows: TGTGCCAGCAGCTTAAGGGACAACCACTATGGCTACACCTTC. Protein: CASSLRDNHYGYTF.

This chain links TRBV6-6 with TRBJ2-1, with 8 bases identical to TRBD2. V lost 7 bases to trimming and J lost 4 bases; unmatched junction nucleotides: 9. Germline CDR1 and CDR2: MNHNY and SVGAGI (reference sequence). There are 15 residues in the CDR3. CDR3 sequence (DNA): TGTGCCAGCATCACTGGGACTAGTTCTTACAATGAGCAGTTCTTC. Amino acid sequence: CASITGTSSYNEQFF.

The V and J genes are TRBV7-2 and TRBJ1-2; D unclear. The CDR3 extends over 12 amino acids. The V and J ends lost 1 base and 7 bases respectively, with 7 bases between them. Germline assignment: CDR1 SGHTA and CDR2 FQGNSA. The CDR3 bases are TGTGCCAGCAGCTTAGATAGGCTTGGCTACACCTTC. This codes for CASSLDRLGYTF.

This clone appeared once. The chain employs TRBV7-9 and TRBJ2-3; the match to TRBD2 covers 13 bases. Germline CDR1 and CDR2: SEHNR and FQNEAQ (reference sequence). Trimming cost V 1 base and J 6 bases; bases outside gene matches: 10. The CDR3 consists of 18 residues. CDR3 amino acids: CASSLGDPGLAGRDTQYF. Written as DNA, the CDR3 is TGTGCCAGCAGCTTAGGGGATCCGGGACTAGCGGGACGCGATACGCAGTATTTT.